The sequence of this T cell receptor beta chain was determined in a study of cytomegalovirus exposure and HLA in healthy donors. Overall study findings and caveats: A later analysis linked a missense variant in DCLRE1C to the trimming of TCR beta V and J genes. A later analysis reportedly found fewer N-insertions in an Asian-associated ancestry cluster than the approximately 700-donor mean. Among TCR beta chains, those listed as cytomegalovirus-associated numbered some 160.

The CDR3 contains 13 residues. The V end was cut by 4 bases, the J end by 2 bases, with 7 bases between. The germline V gene encodes CDR1 SNHLY and CDR2 FYNNEI. Regarding this clone: The antigen is undetermined.

This PCR relied on a set of 60 Vbeta primers and 13 Jbeta primers. The repertoire was sequenced with immunoSEQ multiplex PCR; TCRdb's copy has only in-frame clones and lacks some. The data show approximately 170,000 clones, roughly four fifths seen once. The receptor was isolated from a woman in her twenties or thirties in good health and CMV-seropositive. Sequenced input: PBMCs. The chain combines TRBV2 with TRBJ2-3; a possible D gene is TRBD2 (5 bases). The DNA for the CDR3 is TGTGCCAGCAGTGGGGAGATCACAGATACGCAGTATTTT. Translating it yields CASSGEITDTQYF.